This TCR beta chain originates from a study of CD8 T cells in Susac syndrome. Study observations and caveats: As the study acknowledged, the number of individuals in its TCR sequencing and HLA analysis was relatively small.

Comment on this clonotype: What it recognizes is unknown.

The germline V gene has CDR1 MNHEY and CDR2 SVGEGT. V dropped 0 bases and J dropped 3; count of bases not matched to a gene: 8. This CDR3 comprises 16 residues. RNA was extracted with the RNeasy kit, and a quantity of roughly 0.45 to 1 ug was reverse transcribed using random hexamers. Across 54 Vbeta and 13 Jbeta, TCR beta CDR3 was amplified with immunoSEQ multiplex PCR. TCRdb passed the immunoSEQ multiplex PCR reads through MiXCR, listing each CDR3 protein once. Altogether 330,000 or so distinct CDR3 sequences are present, 70% to 90% being singletons, with the ten largest covering approximately 0.2%. TEMRA cells were FACS-enriched, while CD8+ and CD4+ T cells were negatively isolated.

Sequencing was done on a sample of CD8+ T cells from PBMCs. This chain connects TRBV6-2 or TRBV6-3 to TRBJ2-7; TRBD2 matches 7 bases. The receptor comes from a human donor with multiple sclerosis. The chain's CDR3 is CASSYSFRDYVYEQYF. The CDR3 DNA reads as TGTGCCAGCAGTTACTCGTTCCGGGACTACGTCTACGAGCAGTACTTC.